This T cell receptor beta chain was captured in a study of radiotherapy plus CTLA-4 blockade in lung cancer. Whole-study context: Objective responses were seen in 18% of patients, disease control in 25% to 35%. Findings and caveats of the study: Tumor-derived TCR clones expanded in blood after radiotherapy plus ipilimumab.

This CDR3 spans 14 amino acids. Germline V gives CDR1 LNHDA, CDR2 SQIVND (reference sequence). V lost 4 bases to trimming and J lost 4 bases; unmatched junction nucleotides: 5. The assay was immunoSEQ multiplex PCR, and TCRdb's table has in-frame clones only and misses some. Of roughly 59,000 clones in the sample, 72% were seen once. Worth noting for this clone: Its antigen remains unidentified.

The gene calls are TRBV19 and TRBJ2-5; 8 bases map to TRBD1. Material: peripheral blood, obtained from a patient treated with radiotherapy plus ipilimumab. The receptor was derived from a human donor with non-small cell lung cancer whose response to radiotherapy plus ipilimumab could not be evaluated. CDR3 sequence (DNA): TGTGCCAGTAGTAACACAGGGGGTTTAGAGACCCAGTACTTC. Translation: CASSNTGGLETQYF.